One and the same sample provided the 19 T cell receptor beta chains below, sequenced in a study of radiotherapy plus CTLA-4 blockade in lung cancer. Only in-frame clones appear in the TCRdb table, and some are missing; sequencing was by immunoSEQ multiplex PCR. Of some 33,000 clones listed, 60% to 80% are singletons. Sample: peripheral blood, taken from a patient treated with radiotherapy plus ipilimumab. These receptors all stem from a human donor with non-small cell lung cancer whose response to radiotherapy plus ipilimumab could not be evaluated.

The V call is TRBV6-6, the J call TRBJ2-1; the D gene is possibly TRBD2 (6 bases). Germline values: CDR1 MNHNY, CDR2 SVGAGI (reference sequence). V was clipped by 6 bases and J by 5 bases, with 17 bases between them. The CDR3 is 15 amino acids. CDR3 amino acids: CASSSMEGRHNEQFF. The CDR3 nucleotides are TGTGCCAGCAGCTCCATGGAGGGGAGACACAATGAGCAGTTCTTC.

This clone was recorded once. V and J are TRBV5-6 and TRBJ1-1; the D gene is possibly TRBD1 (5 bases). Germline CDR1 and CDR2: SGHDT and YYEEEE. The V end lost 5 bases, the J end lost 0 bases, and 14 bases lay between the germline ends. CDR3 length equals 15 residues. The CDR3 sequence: CASSNLDRVNTEAFF. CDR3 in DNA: TGTGCCAGCAGTAACCTCGACAGAGTGAACACTGAAGCTTTCTTT. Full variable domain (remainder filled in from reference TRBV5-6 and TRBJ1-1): DAGVTQSPTHLIKTRGQQVTLRCSPKSGHDTVSWYQQALGQGPQFIFQYYEEEERQRGNFPDRFSGHQFPNYSSELNVNALLLGDSALYLCASSNLDRVNTEAFFGQGTRLTVV.

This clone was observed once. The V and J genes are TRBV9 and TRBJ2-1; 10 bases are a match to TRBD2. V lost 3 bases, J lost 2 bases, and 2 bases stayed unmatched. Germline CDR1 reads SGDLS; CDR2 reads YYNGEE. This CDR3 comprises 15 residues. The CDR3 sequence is CASSALAGAYNEQFF. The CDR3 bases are TGTGCCAGCAGCGCCCTAGCGGGAGCCTACAATGAGCAGTTCTTC.

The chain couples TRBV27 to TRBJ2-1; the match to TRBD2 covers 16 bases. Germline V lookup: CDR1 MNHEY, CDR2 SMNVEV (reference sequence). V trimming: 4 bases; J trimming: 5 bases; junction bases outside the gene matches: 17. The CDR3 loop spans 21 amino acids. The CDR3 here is CASSSHGTSGRALYRNNEQFF. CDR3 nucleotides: TGTGCCAGCAGTTCCCACGGGACTAGCGGGAGGGCCCTCTACCGCAACAATGAGCAGTTCTTC.

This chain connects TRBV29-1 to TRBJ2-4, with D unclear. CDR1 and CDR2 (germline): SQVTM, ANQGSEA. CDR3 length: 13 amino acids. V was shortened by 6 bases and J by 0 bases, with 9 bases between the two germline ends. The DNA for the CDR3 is TGCAGCGTGGAGCCGCTAGCCAAAAACATTCAGTACTTC. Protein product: CSVEPLAKNIQYF.

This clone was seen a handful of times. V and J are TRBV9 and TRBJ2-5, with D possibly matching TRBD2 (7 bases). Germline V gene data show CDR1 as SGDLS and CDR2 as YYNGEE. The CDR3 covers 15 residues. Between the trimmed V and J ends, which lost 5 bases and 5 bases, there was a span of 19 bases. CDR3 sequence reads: CASSGGAAAVETQYF. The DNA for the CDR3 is TGTGCCAGCAGTGGGGGGGCGGCGGCGGTTGAGACCCAGTACTTC.

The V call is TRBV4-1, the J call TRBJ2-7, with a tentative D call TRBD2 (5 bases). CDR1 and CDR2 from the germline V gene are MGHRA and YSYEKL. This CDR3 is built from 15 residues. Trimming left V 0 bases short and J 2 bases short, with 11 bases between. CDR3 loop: CASSQENHGAYEQYF. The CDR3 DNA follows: TGCGCCAGCAGCCAAGAAAACCACGGGGCCTACGAGCAGTACTTC.

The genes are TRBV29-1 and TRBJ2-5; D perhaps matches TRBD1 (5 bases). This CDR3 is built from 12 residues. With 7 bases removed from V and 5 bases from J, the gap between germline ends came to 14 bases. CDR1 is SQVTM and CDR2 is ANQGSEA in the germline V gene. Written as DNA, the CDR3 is TGCAGCGGCAAGACAGCTGCTGAGACCCAGTACTTC. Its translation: CSGKTAAETQYF.

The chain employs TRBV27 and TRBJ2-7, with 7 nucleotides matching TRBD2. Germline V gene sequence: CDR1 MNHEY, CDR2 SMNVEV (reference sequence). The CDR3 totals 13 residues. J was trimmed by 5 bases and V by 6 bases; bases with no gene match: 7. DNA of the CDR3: TGTGCCAGCAGGGAGGGAGGGCGCCACGAGCAGTACTTC. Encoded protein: CASREGGRHEQYF.

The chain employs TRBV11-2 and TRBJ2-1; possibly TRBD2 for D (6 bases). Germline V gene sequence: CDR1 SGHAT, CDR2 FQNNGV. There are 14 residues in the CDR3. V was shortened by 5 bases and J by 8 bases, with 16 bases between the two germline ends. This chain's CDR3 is CASSPRRRGYEQFF. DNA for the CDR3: TGTGCCAGCAGCCCTAGGCGGAGGGGATATGAGCAGTTCTTC.

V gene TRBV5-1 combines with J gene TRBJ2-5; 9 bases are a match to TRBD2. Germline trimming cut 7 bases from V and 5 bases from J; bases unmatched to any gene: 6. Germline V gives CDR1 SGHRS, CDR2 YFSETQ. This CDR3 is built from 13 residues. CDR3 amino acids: CASSREGRETQYF. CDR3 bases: TGCGCCAGCTCGCGGGAGGGCCGGGAGACCCAGTACTTC.

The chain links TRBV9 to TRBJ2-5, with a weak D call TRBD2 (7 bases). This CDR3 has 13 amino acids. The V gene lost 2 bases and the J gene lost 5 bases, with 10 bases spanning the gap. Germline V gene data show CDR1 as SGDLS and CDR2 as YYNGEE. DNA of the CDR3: TGTGCCAGCAGCGTCGGGGGGCTTGAGACCCAGTACTTC. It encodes CASSVGGLETQYF.

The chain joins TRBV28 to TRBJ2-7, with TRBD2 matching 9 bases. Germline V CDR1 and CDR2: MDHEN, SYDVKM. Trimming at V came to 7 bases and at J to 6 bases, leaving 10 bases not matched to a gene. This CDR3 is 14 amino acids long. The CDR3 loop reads CASTRSGSGVEQYF. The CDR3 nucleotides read TGTGCCAGCACCCGTAGCGGGAGCGGTGTCGAGCAGTACTTC.

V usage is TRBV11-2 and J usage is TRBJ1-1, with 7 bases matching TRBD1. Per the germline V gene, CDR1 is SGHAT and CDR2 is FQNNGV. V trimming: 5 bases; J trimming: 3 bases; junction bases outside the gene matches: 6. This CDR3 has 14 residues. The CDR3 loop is CASSLLGQDTEAFF. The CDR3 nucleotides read TGTGCCAGCAGCCTCCTAGGACAGGACACTGAAGCTTTCTTT. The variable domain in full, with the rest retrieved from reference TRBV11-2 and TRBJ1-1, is EAGVAQSPRYKIIEKRQSVAFWCNPISGHATLYWYQQILGQGPKLLIQFQNNGVVDDSQLPKDRFSAERLKGVDSTLKIQPAKLEDSAVYLCASSLLGQDTEAFFGQGTRLTVV.

The CDR3 reads CASSTSGGQGLNEQYF. CDR3 in DNA: TGTGCCAGCAGTACCTCGGGGGGACAGGGGTTAAACGAGCAGTACTTC. The chain couples TRBV25-1 to TRBJ2-7, with 10 bases aligning to TRBD1. The CDR3 sequence is 16 residues long. The ends lost 5 bases at V and 5 bases at J; junction bases unmatched: 12. CDR1 and CDR2 (germline): MGHDK, SYGVNS.

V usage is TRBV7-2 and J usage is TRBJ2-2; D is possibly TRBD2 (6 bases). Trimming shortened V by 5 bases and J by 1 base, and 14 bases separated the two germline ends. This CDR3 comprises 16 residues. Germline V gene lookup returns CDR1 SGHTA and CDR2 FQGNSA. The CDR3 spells CASSPHGGWNTGELFF. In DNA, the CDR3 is TGTGCCAGCAGCCCCCACGGGGGATGGAACACCGGGGAGCTGTTTTTT.

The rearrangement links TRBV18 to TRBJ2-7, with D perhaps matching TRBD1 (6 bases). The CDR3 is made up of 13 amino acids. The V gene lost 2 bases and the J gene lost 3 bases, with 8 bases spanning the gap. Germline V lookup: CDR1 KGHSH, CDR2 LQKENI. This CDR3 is CASSPGQIYEQYF. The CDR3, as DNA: TGTGCCAGCTCACCAGGACAGATCTACGAGCAGTACTTC.

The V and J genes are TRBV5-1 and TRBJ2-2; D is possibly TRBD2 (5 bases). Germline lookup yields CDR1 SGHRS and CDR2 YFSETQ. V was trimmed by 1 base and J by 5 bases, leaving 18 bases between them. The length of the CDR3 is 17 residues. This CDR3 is CASSLSVRNRGTGELFF. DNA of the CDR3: TGCGCCAGCAGCTTGAGCGTTCGGAACCGCGGGACCGGGGAGCTGTTTTTT.

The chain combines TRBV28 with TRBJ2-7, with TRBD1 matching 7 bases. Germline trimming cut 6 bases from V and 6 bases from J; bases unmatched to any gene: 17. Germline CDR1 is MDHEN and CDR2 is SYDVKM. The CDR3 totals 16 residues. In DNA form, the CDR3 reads TGTGCCAGCAGCAGAGGGGGTTGGGGACAGACGACCGAGCAGTACTTC. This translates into CASSRGGWGQTTEQYF.